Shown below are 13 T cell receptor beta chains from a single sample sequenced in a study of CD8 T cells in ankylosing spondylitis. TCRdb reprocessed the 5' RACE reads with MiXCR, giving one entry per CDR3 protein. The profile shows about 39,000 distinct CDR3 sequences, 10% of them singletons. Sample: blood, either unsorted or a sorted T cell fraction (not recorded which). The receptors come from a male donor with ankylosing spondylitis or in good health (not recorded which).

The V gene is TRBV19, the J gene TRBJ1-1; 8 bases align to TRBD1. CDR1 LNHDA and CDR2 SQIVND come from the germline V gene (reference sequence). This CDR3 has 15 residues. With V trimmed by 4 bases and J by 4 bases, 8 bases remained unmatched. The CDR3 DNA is TGTGCCAGTAGTAGACGCGGGACAGGAGGCACTGAAGCTTTCTTT. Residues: CASSRRGTGGTEAFF.

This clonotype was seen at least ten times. The CDR3 sequence is CASCLAVQETQYF. CDR3 DNA sequence: TGTGCCAGCTGTCTAGCGGTACAAGAGACCCAGTACTTC. The chain recombines TRBV7-2 with TRBJ2-5, with TRBD2 matching 7 bases. This CDR3 is built from 13 residues. V lost 8 bases, J lost 2 bases, and 5 bases stayed unmatched. CDR1 and CDR2 (germline): SGHTA, FQGNSA.

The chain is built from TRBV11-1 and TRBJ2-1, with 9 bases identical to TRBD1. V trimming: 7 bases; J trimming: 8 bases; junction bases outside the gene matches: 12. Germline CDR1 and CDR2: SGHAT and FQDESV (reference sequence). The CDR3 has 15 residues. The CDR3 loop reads CASTQYRTGVDEQFF. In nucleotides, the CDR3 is TGTGCCAGCACACAATATCGGACAGGGGTCGATGAGCAGTTCTTC.

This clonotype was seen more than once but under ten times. CDR3 residues: CAWSVFQGRDTSKYGYTF. The CDR3, as DNA: TGTGCCTGGAGTGTTTTTCAGGGGCGAGACACAAGCAAATATGGCTACACCTTC. The rearrangement joins TRBV30 to TRBJ1-2; D possibly corresponds to TRBD1 (6 bases). CDR3 length: 18 amino acids. Germline CDR1 GTSNPN, CDR2 SVGIG (reference sequence). V was pared by 0 bases and J by 5 bases, with 25 bases between.

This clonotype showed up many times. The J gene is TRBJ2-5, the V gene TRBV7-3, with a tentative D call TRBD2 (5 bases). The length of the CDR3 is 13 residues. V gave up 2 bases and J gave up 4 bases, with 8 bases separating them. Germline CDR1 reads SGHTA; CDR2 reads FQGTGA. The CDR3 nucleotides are TGTGCCAGCAGCTTATTACGGGGAGAGACCCAGTACTTC. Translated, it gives CASSLLRGETQYF.

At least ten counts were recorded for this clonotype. In DNA, the CDR3 is TGCGCCAGCAGCTCCACGGGACAGACAGCCTACGAGCAGTACTTC. Amino acids: CASSSTGQTAYEQYF. The chain has TRBV5-1 and TRBJ2-7, with 7 bases lining up with TRBD1. Germline assignment: CDR1 SGHRS and CDR2 YFSETQ. V trimming: 3 bases; J trimming: 2 bases; junction bases outside the gene matches: 8. This CDR3 is built from 15 residues. Together with reference TRBV5-1 and TRBJ2-7, the CDR3 gives the full variable domain: KAGVTQTPRYLIKTRGQQVTLSCSPISGHRSVSWYQQTPGQGLQFLFEYFSETQRNKGNFPGRFSGRQFSNSRSEMNVSTLELGDSALYLCASSSTGQTAYEQYFGPGTRLTVT.

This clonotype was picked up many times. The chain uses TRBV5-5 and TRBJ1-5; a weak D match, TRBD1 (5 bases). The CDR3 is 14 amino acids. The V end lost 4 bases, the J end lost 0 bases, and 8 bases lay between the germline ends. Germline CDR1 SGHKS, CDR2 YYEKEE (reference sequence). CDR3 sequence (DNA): TGTGCCAGCAGCGGGGGAGATAGCAATCAGCCCCAGCATTTT. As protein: CASSGGDSNQPQHF.

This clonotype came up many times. CDR3 residues: CSARPERNTEAFF. The CDR3 nucleotides are TGCAGCGCACGTCCCGAGAGGAACACTGAAGCTTTCTTT. This rearrangement joins TRBV29-1 to TRBJ1-1, with unresolved D. This CDR3 region has 13 residues. CDR1 is SQVTM, CDR2 ANQGSEA, per germline. The ends were cut back, 7 bases at V and 1 base at J, with 13 bases in the middle.

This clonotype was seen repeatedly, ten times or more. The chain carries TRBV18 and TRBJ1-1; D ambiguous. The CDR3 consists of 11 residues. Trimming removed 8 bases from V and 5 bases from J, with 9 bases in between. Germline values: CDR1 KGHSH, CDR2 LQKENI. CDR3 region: CASRQETEAFF. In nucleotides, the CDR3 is TGTGCCAGCAGACAAGAAACTGAAGCTTTCTTT. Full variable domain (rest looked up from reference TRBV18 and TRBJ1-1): NAGVMQNPRHLVRRRGQEARLRCSPMKGHSHVYWYRQLPEEGLKFMVYLQKENIIDESGMPKERFSAEFPKEGPSILRIQQVVRGDSAAYFCASRQETEAFFGQGTRLTVV.

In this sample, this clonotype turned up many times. The CDR3 nucleotides read TGCGCCAGCAGCTTGGGACTAGCGGGAGCAAGAAGCACAGATACGCAGTATTTT. Translated: CASSLGLAGARSTDTQYF. The rearrangement uses TRBV5-1 and TRBJ2-3; 12 nucleotides line up with TRBD2. Germline CDR1 and CDR2: SGHRS and YFSETQ. This CDR3 comprises 18 residues. V was clipped by 0 bases and J by 0 bases; unmatched bases: 5.

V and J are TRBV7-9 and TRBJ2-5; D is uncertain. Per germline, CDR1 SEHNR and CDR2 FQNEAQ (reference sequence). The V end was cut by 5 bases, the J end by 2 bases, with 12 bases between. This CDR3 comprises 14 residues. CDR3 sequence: CASSPWDFQETQYF. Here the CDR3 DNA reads TGTGCCAGCAGCCCGTGGGATTTTCAAGAGACCCAGTACTTC.

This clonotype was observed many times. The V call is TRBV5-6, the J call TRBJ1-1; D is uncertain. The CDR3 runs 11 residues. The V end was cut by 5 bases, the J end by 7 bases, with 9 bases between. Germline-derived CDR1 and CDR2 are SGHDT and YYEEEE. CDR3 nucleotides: TGTGCCAGCAGTGGATGGGGTGAAGCTTTCTTT. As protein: CASSGWGEAFF.

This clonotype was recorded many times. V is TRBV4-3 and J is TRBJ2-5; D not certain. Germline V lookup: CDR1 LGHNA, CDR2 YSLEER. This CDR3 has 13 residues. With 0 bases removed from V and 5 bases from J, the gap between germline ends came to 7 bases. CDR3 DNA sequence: TGCGCCAGCAGCCAAGACTTACGCGAGACCCAGTACTTC. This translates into CASSQDLRETQYF.